The rows below give T cell receptor beta chains drawn from one sample of a study of radiotherapy plus CTLA-4 blockade in lung cancer. Sequencing used immunoSEQ multiplex PCR; TCRdb keeps in-frame clones, though not all of them. The data contain 40,000 to 45,000 clones, about 75% of them singletons. Sequencing was performed on peripheral blood, taken from a patient treated with radiotherapy plus ipilimumab. Source of these receptors: a human donor with non-small cell lung cancer who had stable disease on radiotherapy plus ipilimumab. CDR3s include the opening cysteine and the closing phenylalanine or tryptophan. D genes are given only for firm matches. A row's size may be missing; if present it is once, few, many or a size class.

j_call clone_size v_call d_call cdr3_nt cdr3_aa
TRBJ1-1 once TRBV19 . TGTGCCAGTAGTAGCAACAGGGCCACTGAAGCTTTCTTT CASSSNRATEAFF
TRBJ2-7 . TRBV5-4 TRBD2 TGTGCCAGCAGCTCGGGACTAGTGTACGAGCAGTACTTC CASSSGLVYEQYF
TRBJ1-1 . TRBV27 TRBD1 TGTGCCAGCAGCCCGACGGCTAAGGGGGCCGGTGAAGCTTTCTTT CASSPTAKGAGEAFF
TRBJ1-1 once TRBV29-1 TRBD1 TGCAGCGCAGGTCGCAGGGGGGCGAGCACTGAAGCTTTCTTT CSAGRRGASTEAFF
TRBJ2-7 few TRBV11-2 TRBD2 TGTGCCAGCAGCTTAGTAGCGGGGGGGCCTTACGAGCAGTACTTC CASSLVAGGPYEQYF
TRBJ1-4 once TRBV7-2 . TGTGCCAGCAGCTTACAGCCGGGGTCAACTAATGAAAAACTGTTTTTT CASSLQPGSTNEKLFF
TRBJ2-2 . TRBV5-4 TRBD2 TGTGCCAGCAGCTTGGCCGGCGGGGGAAACGCGAACACCGGGGAGCTGTTTTTT CASSLAGGGNANTGELFF
TRBJ2-3 . TRBV19 . TGTGCCAGTAGTACCGACAAAAGTTGGACGCAGTATTTT CASSTDKSWTQYF
TRBJ2-7 . TRBV14 TRBD1 TGTGCCAGCAGCCAAGCAGGGGGATCCTACGAGCAGTACTTC CASSQAGGSYEQYF
TRBJ2-6 . TRBV27 . TGTGCCAGCAGTTTTGGGAGTCGACCTGCGGCCAACGTCCTGACTTTC CASSFGSRPAANVLTF
TRBJ1-2 few TRBV4-1 TRBD1 TGCGCCAGCAGCCAAGGGACAGGGGGCTTATGGTATGGCTACACCTTC CASSQGTGGLWYGYTF
TRBJ2-2 . TRBV5-5 . TGTGCCAGCAGCCGTCTCGGGTTTTCGAACACCGGGGAGCTGTTTTTT CASSRLGFSNTGELFF
TRBJ1-3 . TRBV6-1 TRBD1 TGTGCCAGCAGTGAATTTAGGCAGGGGGTTGGAAACACCATATATTTT CASSEFRQGVGNTIYF
TRBJ1-2 . TRBV7-9 TRBD1 TGTGCCAGCAGCTTAGAGACAGGGGGCATACGCCAGGGCTACACCTTC CASSLETGGIRQGYTF
TRBJ1-6 . TRBV7-9 . TGTGCCAGCAGCTTAGCGCGGGGGGATAATTCACCCCTCCACTTT CASSLARGDNSPLHF
TRBJ2-5 . TRBV7-2 TRBD1 TGTGCCAGCACCCAATCCGGGACAGGGGCAGAGACCCAGTACTTC CASTQSGTGAETQYF
TRBJ2-1 . TRBV4-1 . TGCGCCAGCAGCCAAAGCCCGGGATACAATGAGCAGTTCTTC CASSQSPGYNEQFF
TRBJ1-3 . TRBV7-8 . TGTGCCAGCAGCTTATCAGGAATCGGAAACACCATATATTTT CASSLSGIGNTIYF
TRBJ1-3 . TRBV5-1 . TGCGCCAGCAGCTTTGAGGGAGGAAACACCATATATTTT CASSFEGGNTIYF
TRBJ2-7 once TRBV9 TRBD2 TGTGCCAGCAGCGTAGCTAGCGGGGTTACTTTTGGCGAGCAGTACTTC CASSVASGVTFGEQYF
TRBJ1-1 . TRBV7-2 . TGTGCCAGCAGCTTAGATCGGGGCACTGAAGCTTTCTTT CASSLDRGTEAFF
TRBJ2-5 . TRBV4-1 . TGCGCCAGCAGGGCCCGCGGGGAGGTAGGGACCCAGTACTTC CASRARGEVGTQYF
TRBJ2-3 . TRBV10-3 TRBD2 TGTGCCATCAGTGTTGGACTAGCGGGGGAGGGAGATACGCAGTATTTT CAISVGLAGEGDTQYF
TRBJ1-5 many TRBV7-9 . TGTGCCAGCAGCTTTGACGGGAAACAGCCCCAGCATTTT CASSFDGKQPQHF
TRBJ2-3 . TRBV10-2 TRBD2 TGCGCCAGCAAAGGACTAGCGGGGGGCACAGATACGCAGTATTTT CASKGLAGGTDTQYF
TRBJ1-4 . TRBV9 . TGTGCCAGCAGCGTAGAGGGAGGGAGGAATGAAAAACTGTTTTTT CASSVEGGRNEKLFF